This is a list of T cell receptor beta chains from one sample in a study of regulatory T cells in long-lasting Graves disease. TCRdb re-called the multiplex PCR reads through MiXCR, storing one row per CDR3 protein. The table records almost 450,000 distinct CDR3 sequences, 16% of them present only once. This sample was also put to use in a study of T cells in Graves' hyperthyroidism and ophthalmopathy.

This specimen consisted of peripheral blood mononuclear cells (PBMCs), obtained at new diagnosis, from a patient treated with antithyroid drugs. These receptor sequences come from a woman in her 30s with Graves disease. Each CDR3 is given with its conserved first and last residue. D genes are given only for firm matches. Not all rows give a size; the values are once, few, many and, for expanded clones, a class.

>TRBV20-1|NA|TRBJ2-3|NA
CSARDWSGSDTQYF
TGCAGTGCTAGAGATTGGAGCGGGTCAGATACGCAGTATTTT
>TRBV18|NA|TRBJ2-1|many
CASSADGPARYNEQFF
TGTGCCAGCTCAGCTGACGGTCCAGCCAGGTACAATGAGCAGTTCTTC
>TRBV6-2/TRBV6-3|NA|TRBJ1-1|many
CASSSQVVPNTEAFF
TGTGCCAGCAGTTCACAAGTGGTCCCCAACACTGAAGCTTTCTTT
>TRBV12-3/TRBV12-4|TRBD2|TRBJ2-3|NA
CASSGRLAGETDTQYF
TGTGCCAGCAGTGGAAGACTAGCGGGAGAAACAGATACGCAGTATTTT
>TRBV6-2/TRBV6-3|NA|TRBJ1-1|NA
CASSYAGAAEAFF
TGTGCCAGCAGTTACGCAGGGGCGGCTGAAGCTTTCTTT
>TRBV27|TRBD2|TRBJ2-3|many
CASSPGTSGRDTQYF
TGTGCCAGCAGTCCAGGGACTAGCGGAAGAGATACGCAGTATTTT
>TRBV7-2|NA|TRBJ2-1|many
CASSFGGANNNEQFF
TGTGCCAGCAGCTTCGGCGGGGCCAACAACAATGAGCAGTTCTTC
>TRBV19|TRBD1|TRBJ2-7|many
CASSLTGDLYEQYF
TGTGCCAGTAGTCTTACAGGGGACCTCTACGAGCAGTACTTC
>TRBV29-1|TRBD2|TRBJ2-3|NA
CSVETSGTRTDTQYF
TGCAGCGTTGAAACTAGCGGGACTCGCACAGATACGCAGTATTTT
>TRBV7-3|TRBD2|TRBJ2-1|many
CASSLRPLAELPNEQFF
TGTGCCAGCAGCTTAAGACCACTAGCGGAGTTACCAAATGAGCAGTTCTTC
>TRBV7-2|TRBD2|TRBJ2-3|NA
CASSRSGISTDTQYF
TGTGCCAGCAGCCGTAGCGGGATAAGCACAGATACGCAGTATTTT
>TRBV27|TRBD1|TRBJ1-1|few
CASNVTGTAQPGANTEAFF
TGTGCCAGTAACGTTACCGGGACAGCGCAACCTGGGGCGAACACTGAAGCTTTCTTT
>TRBV27|TRBD1|TRBJ1-2|few
CASSNRDRGTYGYTF
TGTGCCAGCAGTAACCGGGACAGGGGTACCTATGGCTACACCTTC
>TRBV12-3/TRBV12-4|NA|TRBJ2-2|many
CASSFLAVDTGELFF
TGTGCCAGCAGTTTCCTAGCCGTGGACACCGGGGAGCTGTTTTTT
>TRBV6-1|NA|TRBJ1-5|few
CATEVGGTRQPQHF
TGTGCCACCGAGGTCGGGGGAACTCGTCAGCCCCAGCATTTT
>TRBV10-3|TRBD1|TRBJ2-7|many
CAINRGTPDEQYF
TGTGCCATCAACAGGGGGACCCCAGATGAGCAGTACTTC
>TRBV6-2/TRBV6-3|TRBD2|TRBJ2-1|NA
CASSQTSGRAHEQFF
TGTGCCAGCAGCCAAACTAGCGGGAGGGCCCATGAGCAGTTCTTC